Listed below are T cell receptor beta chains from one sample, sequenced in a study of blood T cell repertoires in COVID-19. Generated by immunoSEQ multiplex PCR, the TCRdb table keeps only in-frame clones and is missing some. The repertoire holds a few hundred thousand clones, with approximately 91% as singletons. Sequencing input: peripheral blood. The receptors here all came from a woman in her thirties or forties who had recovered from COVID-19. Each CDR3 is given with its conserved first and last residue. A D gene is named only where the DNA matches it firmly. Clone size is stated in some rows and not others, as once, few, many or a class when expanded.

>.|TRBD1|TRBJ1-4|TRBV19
CASNQERGREKLFF
TGTGCCAGTAACCAGGAGAGGGGGCGAGAAAAACTGTTTTTT
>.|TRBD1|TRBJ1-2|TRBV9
CASSVDVTTGANYGYTF
TGTGCCAGCAGCGTGGACGTTACGACAGGGGCGAACTATGGCTACACCTTC
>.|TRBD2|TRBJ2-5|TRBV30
CASDGLAGQETQYF
TGTGCCAGCGACGGACTAGCGGGGCAAGAGACCCAGTACTTC
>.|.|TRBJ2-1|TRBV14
CASSQDLVYNEQFF
TGTGCCAGCAGCCAAGACTTAGTCTACAATGAGCAGTTCTTC
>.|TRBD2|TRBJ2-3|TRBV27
CASSHLGLAGVTDTQYF
TGTGCCAGCAGCCACCTCGGGCTAGCGGGAGTAACAGATACGCAGTATTTT
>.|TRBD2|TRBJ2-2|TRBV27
CASSRLAVNTGELFF
TGTGCCAGCAGCCGTCTAGCGGTGAACACCGGGGAGCTGTTTTTT
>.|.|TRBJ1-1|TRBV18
CASSPPMNTEAFF
TGTGCCAGCTCACCACCCATGAACACTGAAGCTTTCTTT
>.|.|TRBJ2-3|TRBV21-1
CASIPGGGRATGDTQYF
TGTGCCAGCATCCCCGGGGGCGGGAGGGCCACGGGTGATACGCAGTATTTT
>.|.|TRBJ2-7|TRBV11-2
CASSSGVGEQYF
TGTGCCAGCAGCTCGGGGGTTGGGGAGCAGTACTTC
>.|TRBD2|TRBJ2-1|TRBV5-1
CASRSQLGLANWGLNEQFF
TGCGCCAGCAGGTCACAATTGGGACTAGCGAACTGGGGCCTCAATGAGCAGTTCTTC
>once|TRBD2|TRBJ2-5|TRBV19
CASTPDGLAGAGETQYF
TGTGCCAGTACCCCGGACGGACTAGCGGGGGCCGGGGAGACCCAGTACTTC
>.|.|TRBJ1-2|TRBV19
CASPHEVENNYGYTF
TGTGCCAGTCCTCACGAGGTGGAAAATAACTATGGCTACACCTTC
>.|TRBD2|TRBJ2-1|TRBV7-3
CASSLGTSAHNEQFF
TGTGCCAGCAGCTTAGGGACTAGCGCTCACAATGAGCAGTTCTTC
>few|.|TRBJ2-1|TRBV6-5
CASTLILGSYNEQFF
TGTGCCAGCACCCTAATCCTAGGCTCCTACAATGAGCAGTTCTTC